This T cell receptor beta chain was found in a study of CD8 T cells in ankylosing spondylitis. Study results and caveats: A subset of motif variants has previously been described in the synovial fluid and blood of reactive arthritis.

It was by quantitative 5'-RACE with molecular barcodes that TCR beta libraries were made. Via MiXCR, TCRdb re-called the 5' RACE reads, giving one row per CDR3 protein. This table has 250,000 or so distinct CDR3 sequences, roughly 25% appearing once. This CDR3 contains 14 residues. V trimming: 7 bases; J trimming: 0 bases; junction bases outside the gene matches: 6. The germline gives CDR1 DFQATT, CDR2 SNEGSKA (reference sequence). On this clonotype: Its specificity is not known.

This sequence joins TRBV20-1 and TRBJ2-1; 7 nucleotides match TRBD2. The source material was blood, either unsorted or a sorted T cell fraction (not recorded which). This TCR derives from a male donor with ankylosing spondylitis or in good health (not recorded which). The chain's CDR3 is CSVSPGGSYNEQFF. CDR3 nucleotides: TGCAGTGTTTCCCCGGGGGGCTCCTACAATGAGCAGTTCTTC.